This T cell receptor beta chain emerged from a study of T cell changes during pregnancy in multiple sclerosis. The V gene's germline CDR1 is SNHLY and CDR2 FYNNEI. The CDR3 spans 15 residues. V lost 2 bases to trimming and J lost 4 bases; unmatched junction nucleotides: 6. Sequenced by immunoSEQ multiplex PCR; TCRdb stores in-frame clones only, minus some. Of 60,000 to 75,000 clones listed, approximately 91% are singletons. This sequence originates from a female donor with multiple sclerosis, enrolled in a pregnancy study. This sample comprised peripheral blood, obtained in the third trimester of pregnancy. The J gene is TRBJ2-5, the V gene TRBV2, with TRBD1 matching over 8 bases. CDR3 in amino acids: CASSEQGARGETQYF. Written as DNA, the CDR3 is TGTGCCAGCAGTGAACAGGGGGCAAGAGGAGAGACCCAGTACTTC.